The 17 T cell receptor beta chains below were found in one sample sequenced in a study of cytotoxic CD8 clonotypes in ibrutinib-treated CLL. Some clones are missing from TCRdb's copy, which holds only in-frame ones; the method was immunoSEQ multiplex PCR. The sample records 25,000 to 30,000 clones, around 60% being singletons. The sequencing here drew on PBMCs, taken before ibrutinib treatment. Receptors originate from a human donor with chronic lymphocytic leukemia.

The CDR3: CASDLAGGPYEQYF. CDR3 DNA: TGTGCCAGCGATCTAGCGGGGGGTCCCTACGAGCAGTACTTC. V gene TRBV2 combines with J gene TRBJ2-7; 11 nucleotides match TRBD2. Germline V gene lookup returns CDR1 SNHLY and CDR2 FYNNEI. Trimming cost V 8 bases and J 2 bases; bases outside gene matches: 5. CDR3 length: 14 residues.

The V call is TRBV2, the J call TRBJ2-7, with TRBD2 matching over 11 bases. Trimming took 6 bases from V and 2 from J; bases not matched to a gene: 0. CDR1 SNHLY and CDR2 FYNNEI come from the germline V gene. The length of the CDR3 is 13 residues. The CDR3 coding sequence is TGTGCCAGCAGGGGACTAGCGGCCTACGAGCAGTACTTC. Its protein is CASRGLAAYEQYF.

This clone has just a few counts. The chain combines TRBV10-3 with TRBJ1-2; D might be TRBD1 (5 bases). The CDR3 consists of 15 residues. Trimming took off 4 bases at V and 0 bases at J, with 12 bases between the two ends. The germline V gene encodes CDR1 ENHRY and CDR2 SYGVKD. The CDR3 nucleotides are TGTGCCATCAGTGTACTCCAGGGAGCTAACTATGGCTACACCTTC. Amino acid sequence: CAISVLQGANYGYTF.

The genes are TRBV6-5 and TRBJ2-2, with unresolved D. The germline V and J ends were trimmed by 1 base and 1 base, with 4 bases remaining between them. Germline V gene data show CDR1 as MNHEY and CDR2 as SVGAGI. The CDR3 spans 14 residues. This chain's CDR3 is CASSYFRNTGELFF. The CDR3 DNA is TGTGCCAGCAGTTACTTTAGGAACACCGGGGAGCTGTTTTTT.

This rearrangement joins TRBV27 to TRBJ2-2, with D uncertain. The CDR3 length is 13 residues. Trimming cost V 6 bases and J 4 bases, with 9 bases left between them. Germline assignment: CDR1 MNHEY and CDR2 SMNVEV (reference sequence). The CDR3 here is CASSFSRTGELFF. The DNA for the CDR3 is TGTGCCAGCAGCTTTAGCCGCACCGGGGAGCTGTTTTTT.

V and J are TRBV2 and TRBJ1-5; D uncertain. Trimming took off 4 bases at V and 9 bases at J, with 16 bases between the two ends. CDR1 is SNHLY and CDR2 is FYNNEI in the germline V gene. The CDR3 loop spans 14 amino acids. The CDR3 protein is CASSVLDRRGPQHF. As DNA, the CDR3 is TGTGCCAGCAGTGTCCTGGACCGCCGGGGGCCCCAGCATTTT.

This sequence joins TRBV10-3 and TRBJ1-2; D call uncertain. The V gene lost 2 bases and the J gene lost 6 bases, with 10 bases spanning the gap. The germline V gene encodes CDR1 ENHRY and CDR2 SYGVKD. The length of the CDR3 is 13 residues. CDR3: CAISELGFNGYTF. The DNA of the CDR3 is TGTGCCATCAGTGAGCTGGGATTTAATGGCTACACCTTC.

The J gene is TRBJ2-6, the V gene TRBV11-1, with TRBD1 matching over 9 bases. The ends lost 1 base at V and 2 bases at J; junction bases unmatched: 6. CDR1 is SGHAT, CDR2 FQDESV, per germline (reference sequence). The CDR3 has 18 amino acids. The CDR3 reads CASSLVPGTGPGANVLTF. CDR3 sequence (DNA): TGTGCCAGCAGCTTAGTACCCGGGACAGGGCCTGGGGCCAACGTCCTGACTTTC.

This clone came up a few times. The chain combines TRBV28 with TRBJ2-1; D unclear. The CDR3 is 15 residues long. Germline values: CDR1 MDHEN, CDR2 SYDVKM. V lost 6 bases and J 1 base, leaving 13 bases between the germline ends. CDR3 bases: TGTGCCAGCAGCCCCACGGTCGGATCCTACAATGAGCAGTTCTTC. Amino acid sequence: CASSPTVGSYNEQFF.

The chain has TRBV2 and TRBJ2-7, with 7 bases that match TRBD1. The V segment lost 6 bases and the J segment 2 bases; nucleotides outside the gene matches: 4. Germline V gene sequence: CDR1 SNHLY, CDR2 FYNNEI. The CDR3 has 13 amino acids. This CDR3 is CASRRQGAYEQYF. As DNA, the CDR3 is TGTGCCAGCAGGAGACAGGGCGCCTACGAGCAGTACTTC.

This clone is deemed medium-sized. J is TRBJ1-1 and V is TRBV6-9; D is unresolved. The CDR3 is 12 residues long. Germline CDR1 is MNHGY and CDR2 is SVAAGI. V lost 3 bases, J lost 2 bases, and 4 bases lay in between. The DNA of the CDR3 is TGTGCCAGCAGTTACCCCAACACTGAAGCTTTCTTT. Amino acid sequence: CASSYPNTEAFF.

The chain links TRBV5-4 to TRBJ2-7, with D possibly matching TRBD1 (6 bases). V was pared by 4 bases and J by 6 bases, with 14 bases between. CDR1 and CDR2 (germline): SGHNT, YYREEE (reference sequence). The CDR3 contains 13 residues. The CDR3 DNA follows: TGTGCCAGCAGCCTCAGGGGCTCGGGCGAGCAGTACTTC. This gives the protein CASSLRGSGEQYF.

The gene calls are TRBV4-3 and TRBJ2-7; D is ambiguous. The V end was cut by 0 bases, the J end by 3 bases, with 6 bases between. Germline V lookup: CDR1 LGHNA, CDR2 YSLEER. This CDR3 spans 13 amino acids. The CDR3: CASSQEGFYEQYF. The CDR3 DNA sequence: TGCGCCAGCAGCCAAGAAGGATTCTACGAGCAGTACTTC.

This clone was seen a few times. V gene TRBV28 combines with J gene TRBJ2-5; D gene ambiguous. Germline V lookup: CDR1 MDHEN, CDR2 SYDVKM. The V end lost 2 bases, the J end lost 1 base, and 5 bases lay between the germline ends. The CDR3 contains 13 residues. Here the CDR3 reads CASSLGPQETQYF. The DNA of the CDR3 is TGTGCCAGCAGTTTAGGTCCCCAAGAGACCCAGTACTTC.

This chain connects TRBV29-1 to TRBJ2-7; D possibly corresponds to TRBD2 (5 bases). V gave up 4 bases and J gave up 2 bases, with 9 bases separating them. Looked up from germline, CDR1 is SQVTM and CDR2 is ANQGSEA. The CDR3 covers 12 residues. DNA of the CDR3: TGCAGCGTTGGGGAGTTAACCTACGAGCAGTACTTC. Translation gives CSVGELTYEQYF.

The rearrangement links TRBV4-1 to TRBJ2-3; D ambiguous. In germline, CDR1 is MGHRA, CDR2 YSYEKL. The CDR3 covers 11 residues. The V end was cut by 1 base, the J end by 4 bases, with 0 bases between. The CDR3 here is CASSQADTQYF. CDR3 nucleotides: TGCGCCAGCAGCCAAGCAGATACGCAGTATTTT.

V and J are TRBV6-1 and TRBJ1-5, with D tentatively TRBD1 (5 bases). Trimming cost V 4 bases and J 3 bases, with 22 bases left between them. Germline V CDR1 and CDR2: MNHNS, SASEGT. This CDR3 is 18 amino acids long. The CDR3 DNA reads as TGTGCCAGCAGTGTTGGGGCTTGGTACCGGGGGTACAATCAGCCCCAGCATTTT. This translates into CASSVGAWYRGYNQPQHF.